The next 28 T cell receptor beta chains were all read from a single sample in a study of blood T cells in healthy people across ages. With a J-beta primer mix and a sample-barcoded 5' primer, a second PCR ran roughly 6 to 11 cycles. MiXCR was run by TCRdb on the 5' RACE reads, yielding one entry per CDR3 protein. This repertoire shows about 640,000 distinct CDR3 sequences, 58% found once; its top ten account for about two fifths. The specimen sequenced was blood. The receptors here all came from a man between 60 and 75 years old in good health.

This clonotype was observed a few times. This chain joins TRBV20-1 and TRBJ2-4; a possible D gene is TRBD2 (5 bases). V shed 5 bases and J shed 0 bases, with 8 bases lying between them. CDR1 is DFQATT and CDR2 is SNEGSKA in the germline V gene (reference sequence). There are 13 residues in the CDR3. As DNA, the CDR3 is TGCAGTGCTTACGGGGTAGCCAAAAACATTCAGTACTTC. Translated, it gives CSAYGVAKNIQYF.

In this sample, this clonotype turned up a few times. V usage is TRBV27 and J usage is TRBJ1-2; tentatively, D is TRBD1 (6 bases). The CDR3 length is 17 residues. Trimming cost V 8 bases and J 4 bases, with 26 bases left between them. The germline CDR1 and CDR2 sequences are MNHEY and SMNVEV (reference sequence). The CDR3 DNA reads TGTGCCAGCCGAAAGGCGACAGGTGGAGAATGGGGCTATGGCTACACCTTC. Its translation is CASRKATGGEWGYGYTF.

V and J are TRBV20-1 and TRBJ2-5; 9 nucleotides match TRBD1. CDR3 length: 15 amino acids. Germline V CDR1 and CDR2: DFQATT, SNEGSKA (reference sequence). After removal of 1 base from V and 5 bases from J, the junction contained 8 bases not matched to a gene. The CDR3: CSARADRGRPETQYF. The CDR3 DNA reads as TGCAGTGCTAGAGCGGACAGGGGCAGGCCTGAGACCCAGTACTTC.

This clonotype was observed at least ten times. This chain links TRBV7-2 with TRBJ2-7; D gene ambiguous. The CDR3 runs 14 residues. The germline gives CDR1 SGHTA, CDR2 FQGNSA. Between the trimmed V and J ends, which lost 4 bases and 3 bases, there was a span of 13 bases. CDR3 nucleotide sequence: TGTGCCAGCAGCTCGCAGGCAGGCGGCTACGAGCAGTACTTC. Amino acids: CASSSQAGGYEQYF.

The V gene is TRBV2, the J gene TRBJ1-1; D is undetermined. Germline V gene data show CDR1 as SNHLY and CDR2 as FYNNEI. V lost 3 bases and J lost 4, with 9 bases in between. The CDR3 consists of 13 residues. This chain's CDR3 is CASSEEGGTEAFF. The CDR3 nucleotides read TGTGCCAGCAGTGAGGAGGGAGGCACTGAAGCTTTCTTT.

This clonotype was observed a handful of times. V is TRBV7-2 and J is TRBJ2-3, with TRBD2 matching over 7 bases. The CDR3 consists of 15 residues. Per the germline V gene, CDR1 is SGHTA and CDR2 is FQGNSA. V shed 3 bases and J 1 base; nucleotides not matched to a gene: 4. The CDR3 DNA sequence: TGTGCCAGCAGCTTCGCCAGCGGGGGCACAGATACGCAGTATTTT. As protein: CASSFASGGTDTQYF.

This clonotype was counted at least ten times. This chain connects TRBV4-1 to TRBJ2-1; TRBD1 matches 7 bases. CDR3 length: 16 residues. V lost 0 bases, J lost 5 bases, and 7 bases stayed unmatched. CDR1 MGHRA and CDR2 YSYEKL come from the germline V gene. The CDR3 region is CASSQDLGDRNNEQFF. The CDR3 DNA reads as TGCGCCAGCAGCCAAGATCTAGGGGACAGAAACAATGAGCAGTTCTTC.

The chain recombines TRBV20-1 with TRBJ1-5; D remains ambiguous. V was trimmed by 0 bases and J by 2 bases, leaving 11 bases between them. The CDR3 extends over 15 amino acids. Germline CDR1 and CDR2: DFQATT and SNEGSKA (reference sequence). CDR3 sequence: CSAREAGEGNQPQHF. Written as DNA, the CDR3 is TGCAGTGCTAGAGAGGCTGGGGAGGGCAATCAGCCCCAGCATTTT.

The rearrangement uses TRBV29-1 and TRBJ2-7; no clear D. TRBJ2-5 matches the DNA end more closely, so the J call is doubtful. There are 13 residues in the CDR3. Germline V gene data show CDR1 as SQVTM and CDR2 as ANQGSEA. CDR3 nucleotides: TGCAGCGTTGAAGAGTCTTGGCGGGAGACCCAGTACTTC. Protein sequence: CSVEESWRETQYF.

This clonotype occurred a few times. The chain uses TRBV6-2 or TRBV6-3 and TRBJ2-1, with D unresolved. The V gene lost 5 bases and the J gene lost 9 bases, with 14 bases spanning the gap. The CDR3 sequence is 13 residues long. Germline CDR1 MNHEY, CDR2 SVGEGT. CDR3 loop: CASSMARLGEQFF. CDR3 sequence (DNA): TGTGCCAGCAGTATGGCAAGGTTGGGTGAGCAGTTCTTC.

A few counts support this clonotype. The chain links TRBV12-3 or TRBV12-4 to TRBJ1-1, with a possible D match to TRBD1 (6 bases). V gave up 2 bases and J gave up 6 bases, with 13 bases separating them. The CDR3 spans 14 residues. The CDR3: CASSLIRGYAEAFF. The CDR3 DNA is TGTGCCAGCAGTTTAATAAGGGGGTACGCTGAAGCTTTCTTT.

As DNA, the CDR3 is TGTGCCAGCAGCCCCGGTTGGGGACAGGGGGCCTTTCCCTATGGCTACACCTTC. Encoded protein: CASSPGWGQGAFPYGYTF. This chain joins TRBV7-2 and TRBJ1-2; 12 nucleotides match TRBD1. CDR3 length: 18 amino acids. The germline gives CDR1 SGHTA, CDR2 FQGNSA. With V trimmed by 5 bases and J by 4 bases, 14 bases remained unmatched. The variable domain in full, completed from reference TRBV7-2 and TRBJ1-2, reads GAGVSQSPSNKVTEKGKDVELRCDPISGHTALYWYRQSLGQGLEFLIYFQGNSAPDKSGLPSDRFSAERTGGSVSTLTIQRTQQEDSAVYLCASSPGWGQGAFPYGYTFGSGTRLTVV.

The chain combines TRBV9 with TRBJ2-5, with D tentatively TRBD1 (6 bases). V shed 0 bases and J shed 0 bases, with 12 bases lying between them. The germline V gene has CDR1 SGDLS and CDR2 YYNGEE. CDR3 length equals 16 residues. The DNA for the CDR3 is TGTGCCAGCAGCGTAGGCACAGGGTTCCACCAAGAGACCCAGTACTTC. It encodes CASSVGTGFHQETQYF.

The chain combines TRBV20-1 with TRBJ2-2, with 10 bases identical to TRBD1. Germline V lookup: CDR1 DFQATT, CDR2 SNEGSKA (reference sequence). The CDR3 sequence is 14 residues long. Losses at the gene ends were 5 bases for V and 3 bases for J; bases not matched to a gene: 3. The CDR3 DNA reads TGCAGTGCTTCGACAGGGGGCTACACCGGGGAGCTGTTTTTT. Its protein product is CSASTGGYTGELFF.

This clonotype was observed a handful of times. The rearrangement links TRBV2 to TRBJ1-2, with D possibly TRBD1 on 5 matching bases. The germline CDR1 and CDR2 sequences are SNHLY and FYNNEI. The CDR3 length is 17 residues. V lost 4 bases and J 4 bases, leaving 22 bases between the germline ends. CDR3 DNA: TGTGCCAGCAGTGTAGGATCAGGGTCTCTCGGGGCCTATGGCTACACCTTC. Its protein is CASSVGSGSLGAYGYTF.

The rearrangement uses TRBV12-3 or TRBV12-4 and TRBJ2-5, with a tentative D call TRBD2 (5 bases). TRBJ2-7 matches the DNA end more closely, so the J call is doubtful. The CDR3 is 15 amino acids. CDR3 loop: CASRRSGSVSYEQYF. In nucleotides, the CDR3 is TGTGCCAGCAGGAGGTCGGGGAGTGTGTCCTACGAGCAGTACTTC.

The genes are TRBV20-1 and TRBJ2-3, with TRBD2 identical over 8 bases. The CDR3 sequence is 14 residues long. The ends lost 6 bases at V and 5 bases at J; junction bases unmatched: 10. Germline V lookup: CDR1 DFQATT, CDR2 SNEGSKA (reference sequence). The CDR3 protein is CSAVAGRGRDTQYF. CDR3 in DNA: TGCAGTGCCGTAGCGGGGCGCGGGAGAGATACGCAGTATTTT.

The chain employs TRBV5-1 and TRBJ1-3; possible D gene TRBD1, 6 bases. The V gene lost 4 bases and the J gene lost 1 base, with 9 bases spanning the gap. The CDR3 is 14 amino acids. From germline, CDR1 is SGHRS and CDR2 YFSETQ. The CDR3 DNA reads as TGCGCCAGCAGCAAGACAGGTTCTGGAAACACCATATATTTT. As protein: CASSKTGSGNTIYF.

The chain uses TRBV4-1 and TRBJ2-1; 12 nucleotides align to TRBD1. Germline V gene data show CDR1 as MGHRA and CDR2 as YSYEKL. Germline trimming cut 4 bases from V and 8 bases from J; bases unmatched to any gene: 18. The length of the CDR3 is 19 residues. The CDR3 is CASSLMGGQGAELGYEQFF. In DNA, the CDR3 is TGCGCCAGCAGCCTCATGGGGGGACAGGGGGCTGAGTTAGGGTATGAGCAGTTCTTC.

The chain is built from TRBV7-2 and TRBJ2-3, with D possibly being TRBD1 (6 bases). Per germline, CDR1 SGHTA and CDR2 FQGNSA. V lost 2 bases and J 5 bases, leaving 11 bases between the germline ends. There are 14 residues in the CDR3. The CDR3 reads CASSLLGARDTQYF. The CDR3 nucleotides are TGTGCCAGCAGCTTATTGGGGGCGCGAGATACGCAGTATTTT.

The V gene is TRBV7-9, the J gene TRBJ2-4; a possible D gene is TRBD1 (5 bases). Trimming took 4 bases from V and 1 from J, leaving 14 bases between them. The germline V gene has CDR1 SEHNR and CDR2 FQNEAQ (reference sequence). The CDR3 is 16 amino acids. In DNA, the CDR3 is TGTGCCAGCAGCTCCTTCAGGGCGACGGCCAAAAACATTCAGTACTTC. Residues: CASSSFRATAKNIQYF.

The chain recombines TRBV21-1 with TRBJ1-4; the tabulated D call, TRBD1, remains unverified against the DNA. TRBV21-1 constitutes a pseudogene. The CDR3 is 13 amino acids. CDR3 sequence (DNA): TGTGCCAGCAGCCCCCGGGGGCGTGAAAAACTGTTTTTT. Translated, it gives CASSPRGREKLFF.

The chain uses TRBV5-5 and TRBJ2-3; D assignment may be TRBD1 or TRBD2 (5 bases each). V lost 0 bases and J lost 0, with 11 bases in between. This CDR3 region has 16 residues. CDR1 is SGHKS, CDR2 YYEKEE, per germline (reference sequence). The CDR3, as DNA: TGTGCCAGCAGCTTGGCCGGGACCCTTAGCACAGATACGCAGTATTTT. Translating it yields CASSLAGTLSTDTQYF.

This clonotype has a count of ten or more. The chain links TRBV29-1 to TRBJ2-5, with D unresolved. Trimming took off 7 bases at V and 4 bases at J, with 13 bases between the two ends. The CDR3 loop spans 12 amino acids. CDR1 is SQVTM and CDR2 is ANQGSEA in the germline V gene. CDR3 sequence (DNA): TGCAGCGCAGGCCATAGTCCAGAGACCCAGTACTTC. This codes for CSAGHSPETQYF.

In its sample, this clonotype was seen a few times. The chain has TRBV11-2 and TRBJ2-6, with unresolved D. Trimming left V 5 bases short and J 13 bases short, with 9 bases between. The germline gives CDR1 SGHAT, CDR2 FQNNGV. CDR3 size: 11 residues. The chain's CDR3 is CASSPVRVLTF. The DNA for the CDR3 is TGTGCCAGCAGCCCCGTCCGGGTCCTGACTTTC.

The CDR3 reads CASRTNRVNGYTF. In DNA, the CDR3 is TGTGCCAGCAGAACTAACAGGGTTAACGGCTACACCTTC. This chain uses TRBV6-2 or TRBV6-3 with TRBJ1-2; D might be TRBD1 (6 bases). CDR3 length: 13 amino acids. Trimming took 6 bases from V and 8 from J, leaving 16 bases between them. Looked up from germline, CDR1 is MNHEY and CDR2 is SVGEGT.

The J gene is TRBJ1-4, the V gene TRBV5-1, with 10 bases fitting TRBD1. CDR3 length: 14 residues. V was clipped by 4 bases and J by 8 bases; unmatched bases: 5. The germline V gene encodes CDR1 SGHRS and CDR2 YFSETQ. CDR3 sequence: CASSAGQGYEKLFF. DNA for the CDR3: TGCGCCAGCAGCGCGGGACAGGGGTACGAAAAACTGTTTTTT.

The V gene is TRBV27, the J gene TRBJ2-5; D is unresolved. The germline V and J ends were trimmed by 4 bases and 7 bases, with 10 bases remaining between them. The CDR3 runs 12 residues. The germline V gene has CDR1 MNHEY and CDR2 SMNVEV (reference sequence). Here the CDR3 reads CASSSQVGTQYF. In DNA form, the CDR3 reads TGTGCCAGCAGTTCCCAGGTGGGGACCCAGTACTTC.